This T cell receptor beta chain was identified in a study of T cells after yellow fever vaccination (dated by TCRdb to about 2019). In the study overall: Libraries from fractions with low cell numbers were prepared with the SMART-Seq v4 Ultra Low Input RNA kit. To follow T-cell clones before and after both primary and booster YFV17D yellow fever vaccination, bulk TCR alpha and beta repertoires underwent longitudinal sequencing. Two healthy male donors made up the cohort, one aged 18 to 29 years and the other aged 30 to 40 years. Blood samples were taken at several timepoints before and after primary and secondary immunization, and bulk PBMC replicates and cell subsets were isolated.

The investigation overall reported the following: Only a couple of donors were included in the study, so the extent to which the findings can be generalized is limited. Most clones expanded after primary vaccination were re-detected after the booster (almost 97% of CD4 and around 88% of CD8), suggesting broad memory maintenance. FACS-sorted repertoires could contain abundant contaminating clonotypes from the bulk population, so computational filtering was required. A small share of clonotypes occurred in both CD4 and CD8 compartments, likely arising from convergent recombination. Compared with the primary T-cell response, the secondary T-cell response was faster but weaker, reaching its peak on day 5 rather than on day 15.

V gives up 3 bases and J gives up 2 bases, and the segment between their germline ends measures 8 bases. From the cysteine through the phenylalanine, the CDR3 covers 12 amino acids. The retained sequence is limited to the CDR3, 36 bases, with the frame set at the first base. From the germline V gene (reference sequence), CDR1 is DFQATT and CDR2 is SNEGSKA. The instrument given in TCRdb is Illumina NovaSeq 6000. Synthesis of TCR cDNA relied on 5'RACE template switching, a step that introduced a universal primer site along with unique molecular identifiers. cDNA synthesis was primed from both the TCR alpha and TCR beta constant segments. Libraries were amplified in two PCR steps, with sample barcodes and sequencing adapters added in the second step. Libraries were sequenced on Illumina HiSeq 2500 (2x100 bp) or NovaSeq (2x150 bp). In the authors' own workflow: Reads were demultiplexed and collapsed into UMI consensus sequences with MIGEC, and V(D)J alignment was performed with MiXCR. Vaccine-responding clonotypes were identified with edgeR using replicate PBMC samples, with FDR below 0.01 and a log2 fold change above 5 up to day 15 being required. Each bulk clonotype received a CD4 or CD8 identity based on whether the sequenced CD4 or CD8 repertoire contained that clonotype at higher abundance. The public reads were quality trimmed at Q25 with fastp and then assembled into clones with MiXCR by TCRdb, keeping productive beta chains. Here each entry gathers all rows of one CDR3 protein and keeps the most common genes and DNA. The authors' filters were not applied to this entry. In all, the sample holds about 240,000 distinct CDR3 sequences, and 3.6% of those were seen once. The ten largest clones capture 15% to 20% of the sample.

Reading the label with the study, this specimen's treatment or condition is: live attenuated yellow fever vaccine strain. At each blood-draw timepoint, two biological replicates of bulk PBMCs were obtained. PBMCs were isolated from peripheral blood using a standard Ficoll-Paque protocol. RNA was extracted with TriZol from bulk PBMCs, CD4 and CD8 fractions, and dextramer-positive and dextramer-negative fractions. At least ten counts were recorded for this clonotype. The antigen this receptor binds is unknown. No base quality information exists; no much larger clone differs at one position. The sequence derives from a man between 18 and 35 years old who received the YFV17D yellow fever vaccine. This chain is built from TRBV20-1 and TRBJ2-7; no D gene call is confident. The material was PBMCs, obtained 15 days after the yellow fever booster vaccination. The nucleotides read TGCAGTGCTAGGGTCAAAACCTACGAGCAGTACTTC. This yields the protein CSARVKTYEQYF.